A selection of T cell receptor beta chains follows, all from one sample in a study of T cells after yellow fever vaccination. A single record per CDR3 protein comes from TCRdb applying MiXCR to the 5' RACE reads. Of some 350,000 distinct CDR3 sequences in the sample, 8.7% were seen once. The material sequenced was PBMCs, taken on the day of the first yellow fever vaccination. The receptor source for this set is a man younger than 30 who received the YFV17D yellow fever vaccine. The CDR3 runs from the conserved cysteine through the conserved F or W. A D gene is named only where the DNA matches it firmly. A row's size may be missing; if present it is once, few, many or a size class.

size	D	V	J	CDR3	DNA
few	TRBD2	TRBV11-2	TRBJ2-3	CASSLVAGLYADTQYF	TGTGCCAGCAGCTTAGTAGCGGGTTTGTATGCAGATACGCAGTATTTT
many	NA	TRBV7-2	TRBJ2-7	CASSFVPTYEQYF	TGTGCCAGCAGCTTTGTTCCCACCTACGAGCAGTACTTC
few	NA	TRBV6-2/TRBV6-3	TRBJ2-2	CASSQTGLGTANTGELFF	TGTGCCAGCAGCCAAACGGGCTTAGGCACCGCGAACACCGGGGAGCTGTTTTTT
many	NA	TRBV12-3/TRBV12-4	TRBJ1-5	CASTPGQNQPQHF	TGTGCCAGCACCCCGGGCCAGAATCAGCCCCAGCATTTT
many	NA	TRBV6-5	TRBJ2-2	CASSSPDRNTGELFF	TGTGCCAGCAGTTCCCCCGACAGGAACACCGGGGAGCTGTTTTTT
NA	TRBD1	TRBV6-5	TRBJ2-7	CASSYGTGGSYEQYF	TGTGCCAGCAGTTACGGGACAGGGGGCTCCTACGAGCAGTACTTC
few	TRBD1	TRBV5-1	TRBJ2-5	CASSLGTGRETQYF	TGCGCCAGCAGCCTTGGGACAGGGCGAGAGACCCAGTACTTC
few	TRBD1	TRBV20-1	TRBJ2-2	CSARDPTGTGSTGELFF	TGCAGTGCTAGAGACCCCACCGGGACAGGGAGCACCGGGGAGCTGTTTTTT
NA	NA	TRBV5-6	TRBJ2-1	CASSLRVRSYNEQFF	TGTGCCAGCAGCTTGAGGGTTCGGTCCTACAATGAGCAGTTCTTC
NA	TRBD1	TRBV4-3	TRBJ2-3	CASSQETGGGPGTDTQYF	TGCGCCAGCAGCCAAGAGACAGGGGGCGGCCCGGGCACAGATACGCAGTATTTT
few	NA	TRBV7-2	TRBJ1-2	CASSPSRGPVGSGYTF	TGTGCCAGCAGCCCCTCGAGGGGACCCGTTGGGAGTGGCTACACCTTC
few	TRBD2	TRBV5-1	TRBJ2-3	CASSLGQTSGSTDTQYF	TGCGCCAGCAGCTTGGGGCAAACTAGCGGGAGCACAGATACGCAGTATTTT
NA	TRBD1	TRBV5-6	TRBJ2-3	CASSLRTGPTQYF	TGTGCCAGCAGCTTGCGGACAGGGCCTACGCAGTATTTT
few	TRBD2	TRBV6-1	TRBJ2-5	CASSEGASGAGETQYF	TGTGCCAGCAGTGAGGGGGCTAGCGGGGCCGGGGAGACCCAGTACTTC
NA	TRBD1	TRBV11-2	TRBJ1-2	CASSYTGGGNYGYTF	TGTGCCAGCAGCTACACAGGGGGCGGTAACTATGGCTACACCTTC
few	NA	TRBV20-1	TRBJ1-4	CSARDPTALTNEKLFF	TGCAGTGCTAGAGATCCCACAGCTTTAACTAATGAAAAACTGTTTTTT
NA	TRBD2	TRBV30	TRBJ2-1	CAWRLAGSYNEQFF	TGTGCCTGGAGGCTAGCGGGCTCCTACAATGAGCAGTTCTTC